This passage covers 15 T cell receptor beta chains from one sample sequenced in a study of blood T cell repertoires in COVID-19. Here immunoSEQ multiplex PCR was the method, and the copy in TCRdb shows in-frame clones only, minus some. The profile shows 150,000 to 250,000 clones, about 90% of them singletons. The sequencing input was PBMCs or T cells enriched from blood (not recorded which). These receptors all stem from a young woman who had recovered from COVID-19.

Regarding this clone: Other DNA sequences in the sample encode the same CDR3. This rearrangement joins TRBV30 to TRBJ1-3; D call uncertain. The V gene's germline CDR1 is GTSNPN and CDR2 SVGIG (reference sequence). Trimming shortened V by 2 bases and J by 0 bases, and 8 bases separated the two germline ends. The CDR3 runs to 14 residues. For the CDR3, the DNA is TGTGCCTGGAGTTCCGGTTACTCTGGAAACACCATATATTTT. Residues: CAWSSGYSGNTIYF.

The chain carries TRBV27 and TRBJ1-2, with D hard to call. From germline, CDR1 is MNHEY and CDR2 SMNVEV (reference sequence). With 4 bases removed from V and 2 bases from J, the gap between germline ends came to 8 bases. The CDR3 has 13 amino acids. The CDR3 loop is CASSYQVNYGYTF. The CDR3 nucleotides read TGTGCCAGCAGTTATCAGGTCAACTATGGCTACACCTTC.

The chain uses TRBV4-2 and TRBJ1-1; possible D gene TRBD1, 5 bases. Trimming took off 1 base at V and 4 bases at J, with 13 bases between the two ends. Looked up from germline, CDR1 is LGHNA and CDR2 is YNFKEQ. CDR3 length equals 15 residues. CDR3 sequence reads: CASSQGSREGTEAFF. The CDR3 region has the DNA TGTGCCAGCAGCCAAGGTTCCAGGGAGGGCACTGAAGCTTTCTTT.

This sequence joins TRBV7-9 and TRBJ2-7; 8 nucleotides match TRBD1. This CDR3 spans 15 amino acids. With 5 bases clipped from V and 5 bases from J, the junction kept 11 bases outside the gene matches. Germline V gene data show CDR1 as SEHNR and CDR2 as FQNEAQ (reference sequence). Here the CDR3 DNA reads TGTGCCAGCAGCCTGGCAGGGGGCCTCGGGAACGAGCAGTACTTC. It encodes CASSLAGGLGNEQYF.

The chain uses TRBV5-1 and TRBJ2-3; D gene unclear. The V and J ends lost 2 bases and 6 bases respectively, with 4 bases between them. Germline loops: CDR1 SGHRS, CDR2 YFSETQ. The CDR3 spans 11 residues. CDR3 sequence reads: CASSLTDTQYF. The CDR3 nucleotides are TGCGCCAGCAGCTTAACTGATACGCAGTATTTT.

This clone was seen a single time. The chain recombines TRBV5-4 with TRBJ2-1, with 12 bases that match TRBD2. The CDR3 covers 16 residues. Germline CDR1 is SGHNT and CDR2 is YYREEE (reference sequence). V was clipped by 2 bases and J by 1 base; unmatched bases: 1. As DNA, the CDR3 is TGTGCCAGCAGCTTCGGACTAGCGGGATCCTACAATGAGCAGTTCTTC. It is translated as CASSFGLAGSYNEQFF.

Only a few counts were recorded for this clone. The CDR3, as DNA: TGTGCCAGCAGTCCCCCCCAAAGCTCGAGGGTCACCGGGGAGCTGTTTTTT. Translation: CASSPPQSSRVTGELFF. V usage is TRBV6-2 or TRBV6-3 and J usage is TRBJ2-2; possible D gene TRBD2, 5 bases. Trimming removed 5 bases from V and 4 bases from J, with 20 bases in between. The CDR3 is 17 amino acids. The germline V gene has CDR1 MNHEY and CDR2 SVGEGT.

This clone appeared a single time. This sequence joins TRBV7-2 and TRBJ2-7, with 10 bases fitting TRBD2. The CDR3 is 16 residues long. With V trimmed by 1 base and J by 2 bases, 5 bases remained unmatched. Germline loops: CDR1 SGHTA, CDR2 FQGNSA. The chain's CDR3 is CASSLGSGGGPYEQYF. DNA for the CDR3: TGTGCCAGCAGCTTAGGAAGCGGGGGGGGCCCCTACGAGCAGTACTTC.

V is TRBV19 and J is TRBJ1-1; tentatively, D is TRBD1 (6 bases). CDR3 length: 14 residues. V was trimmed by 6 bases and J by 2 bases, leaving 13 bases between them. In germline, CDR1 is LNHDA, CDR2 SQIVND (reference sequence). The CDR3 here is CASRNPTGNTEAFF. The CDR3, as DNA: TGTGCCAGTAGAAACCCGACAGGAAACACTGAAGCTTTCTTT.

The J gene is TRBJ2-1, the V gene TRBV27, with TRBD2 as a possible D gene (5 bases). Germline V gene lookup returns CDR1 MNHEY and CDR2 SMNVEV (reference sequence). This CDR3 contains 15 residues. V lost 3 bases to trimming and J lost 3 bases, with 12 bases between them. The DNA for the CDR3 is TGTGCCAGCAGTTTGGTCGCGGGCTACTACAATGAGCAGTTCTTC. Translation gives CASSLVAGYYNEQFF.

This chain links TRBV6-5 with TRBJ1-1, with D unclear. The ends were cut back, 2 bases at V and 2 bases at J, with 12 bases in the middle. This CDR3 is 15 amino acids long. Germline values: CDR1 MNHEY, CDR2 SVGAGI. CDR3 protein: CASSYIGSFNTEAFF. The DNA for the CDR3 is TGTGCCAGCAGTTACATAGGGAGTTTTAACACTGAAGCTTTCTTT.

This sequence joins TRBV5-1 and TRBJ2-2; the D is unclear. The germline V gene encodes CDR1 SGHRS and CDR2 YFSETQ. Trimming pared 0 bases from V and 2 bases from J, leaving 8 bases between. This CDR3 has 15 amino acids. The CDR3 DNA reads as TGCGCCAGCAGCTTGGACCTGACAAACACCGGGGAGCTGTTTTTT. Translated: CASSLDLTNTGELFF.

The chain recombines TRBV29-1 with TRBJ2-6; D is unresolved. This CDR3 comprises 14 residues. The germline V and J ends were trimmed by 6 bases and 1 base, with 10 bases remaining between them. Germline V gene sequence: CDR1 SQVTM, CDR2 ANQGSEA. CDR3 region: CSVPGPSGANVLTF. The CDR3 DNA follows: TGCAGCGTACCTGGGCCGTCTGGGGCCAACGTCCTGACTTTC.

This chain joins TRBV30 and TRBJ2-1, with 15 bases aligning to TRBD2. The CDR3 consists of 14 residues. The junction had 4 bases not matched to a gene; V was cut back by 6 bases and J by 7 bases. Germline loops: CDR1 GTSNPN, CDR2 SVGIG (reference sequence). CDR3 protein: CACSGTSGGNEQFF. The DNA of the CDR3 is TGTGCCTGTTCCGGGACTAGCGGGGGGAATGAGCAGTTCTTC.

This sequence joins TRBV2 and TRBJ1-4, with unresolved D. Germline V gene sequence: CDR1 SNHLY, CDR2 FYNNEI. The length of the CDR3 is 13 residues. Trimming pared 7 bases from V and 7 bases from J, leaving 13 bases between. CDR3 in amino acids: CASTTGAREKLFF. CDR3 bases: TGTGCCAGCACTACGGGTGCTCGTGAAAAACTGTTTTTT. The full variable domain, in which reference TRBV2 and TRBJ1-4 provide the parts outside the CDR3, is EPEVTQTPSHQVTQMGQEVILRCVPISNHLYFYWYRQILGQKVEFLVSFYNNEISEKSEIFDDQFSVERPDGSNFTLKIRSTKLEDSAMYFCASTTGAREKLFFGSGTQLSVL.